This T cell receptor beta chain was recovered during a study of blood T cell repertoires in COVID-19. In the study overall: Material from acute and convalescent COVID-19 was sourced from the United States, Italy and Spain. From T cells, B-cell-depleted T cells, or PBMCs came the material, which was cDNA or gDNA.

Clones were read by immunoSEQ multiplex PCR, and TCRdb kept only the in-frame ones, dropping some. The sample lists about 480,000 clones, roughly 89% occurring once. Seattle's cohort entered during active infection and was followed longitudinally. Notes on this clone: Within the sample, other DNA sequences also encode this same CDR3.

The specimen was peripheral blood. The TCR originated in a man aged 18 to 35 with COVID-19, enrolled during active disease.

CDR3 residues: CASSILGGQPQHF. In DNA form, the CDR3 reads TGTGCCAGTAGTATCTTAGGGGGTCAGCCCCAGCATTTT. The genes are TRBV19 and TRBJ1-5; D is possibly TRBD1 (6 bases). The CDR3 sequence is 13 residues long. In germline, CDR1 is LNHDA, CDR2 SQIVND (reference sequence). V lost 3 bases, J lost 6 bases, and 9 bases lay in between.